Listed here are 28 T cell receptor beta chains from one sample, sequenced in a study of post-analysis software for immune sequencing data. Their antigens are not known. Study observations and caveats: The five TRBV segments detected at higher frequency in patients than in controls included TRBV5-6, TRBV5-1 and TRBV20-1.

The TCR beta cDNA libraries carried unique molecular identifiers. One entry per CDR3 protein results from TCRdb running MiXCR on the PCR reads. The sample has a few hundred thousand distinct CDR3 sequences; approximately 34% are singletons. Sample: blood. All receptors come from a girl aged 2 to 17 with multiple sclerosis.

To note about this clonotype: A much larger clone is a single base away; this may be a read error. V is TRBV7-3 and J is TRBJ2-5, with a weak D call TRBD1 (6 bases). Germline V gives CDR1 SGHTA, CDR2 FQGTGA. This CDR3 contains 14 residues. CDR3: CASTTGPGQEIQYF. In DNA, the CDR3 is TGTGCCAGCACCACAGGGCCGGGACAAGAGATCCAGTACTTC.

The chain links TRBV27 to TRBJ2-7; tentative D call: TRBD2 (6 bases). The CDR3 contains 14 residues. V was shortened by 2 bases and J by 3 bases, with 11 bases between the two germline ends. The germline gives CDR1 MNHEY, CDR2 SMNVEV (reference sequence). CDR3: CASSLGRTNYEQYF. In DNA form, the CDR3 reads TGTGCCAGCAGTTTAGGCCGGACTAACTACGAGCAGTACTTC.

This chain connects TRBV5-5 to TRBJ1-2, with TRBD1 matching over 9 bases. In germline, CDR1 is SGHKS, CDR2 YYEKEE (reference sequence). With V trimmed by 4 bases and J by 10 bases, 17 bases remained unmatched. This CDR3 has 16 amino acids. The CDR3 reads CASSATGTGIDGDYTF. Here the CDR3 DNA reads TGTGCCAGCAGCGCGACCGGGACAGGGATAGACGGGGACTACACCTTC.

This clonotype was counted only a few times. The chain couples TRBV6-6 to TRBJ2-5, with D tentatively TRBD2 (5 bases). Germline lookup yields CDR1 MNHNY and CDR2 SVGAGI (reference sequence). The CDR3 totals 16 residues. V was pared by 5 bases and J by 3 bases, with 19 bases between. The chain's CDR3 is CASSPLTTSGEETQYF. CDR3 nucleotides: TGTGCCAGCAGTCCCCTGACCACAAGCGGCGAAGAGACCCAGTACTTC.

The chain uses TRBV29-1 and TRBJ2-7; D unresolved. The CDR3 totals 11 residues. The V end was cut by 2 bases, the J end by 4 bases, with 6 bases between. The germline V gene encodes CDR1 SQVTM and CDR2 ANQGSEA. The CDR3 loop reads CSVELGYEQYF. The CDR3 nucleotides read TGCAGCGTTGAATTAGGGTACGAGCAGTACTTC.

The genes are TRBV3-1 and TRBJ2-5; D not resolved. Trimming removed 1 base at V and 1 base at J, with 4 bases between. CDR1 is LGHDT, CDR2 YNNKEL, per germline (reference sequence). The CDR3 extends over 13 amino acids. This chain's CDR3 is CASSQVPQETQYF. The DNA for the CDR3 is TGTGCCAGCAGCCAAGTACCCCAAGAGACCCAGTACTTC.

The rearrangement joins TRBV15 to TRBJ2-1, with a weak D call TRBD2 (6 bases). The V gene lost 0 bases and the J gene lost 8 bases, with 17 bases spanning the gap. The CDR3 runs to 16 residues. CDR1 is LNHNV and CDR2 is YYDKDF in the germline V gene (reference sequence). CDR3 DNA: TGTGCCACCAGCAGAGAAAGGGACTCCGCCTGGGATGAGCAGTTCTTC. This encodes CATSRERDSAWDEQFF.

The genes are TRBV5-1 and TRBJ2-2; D tentatively fits TRBD1 or TRBD2 (5 bases each). Germline V CDR1 and CDR2: SGHRS, YFSETQ. The CDR3 totals 15 residues. Trimming shortened V by 4 bases and J by 0 bases, and 10 bases separated the two germline ends. This CDR3 reads CASSGGNTNTGELFF. CDR3 nucleotides: TGCGCCAGCAGCGGGGGAAATACGAACACCGGGGAGCTGTTTTTT.

This clonotype appeared a few times. The chain carries TRBV14 and TRBJ2-5, with 8 nucleotides matching TRBD2. CDR1 and CDR2 from the germline V gene are SGHDN and FVKESK. After removal of 4 bases from V and 11 bases from J, the junction contained 15 bases not matched to a gene. The CDR3 covers 15 residues. The chain's CDR3 is CASSPPGPTPGGQYF. The CDR3 coding sequence is TGTGCCAGCAGCCCACCGGGACCGACGCCGGGGGGGCAGTACTTC.

There are many counts of this clonotype. The chain joins TRBV4-1 to TRBJ2-5, with D maybe TRBD2 (5 bases). Trimming took 0 bases from V and 3 from J, leaving 11 bases between them. The CDR3 runs 15 residues. Germline values: CDR1 MGHRA, CDR2 YSYEKL. CDR3 amino acids: CASSQDWPSKETQYF. The CDR3 region has the DNA TGCGCCAGCAGCCAAGATTGGCCTAGCAAAGAGACCCAGTACTTC.

The J gene is TRBJ1-6, the V gene TRBV3-1; a possible D gene is TRBD1 (5 bases). Germline lookup yields CDR1 LGHDT and CDR2 YNNKEL (reference sequence). The CDR3 extends over 15 amino acids. Trimming stripped 0 bases from V and 10 bases from J, with 13 bases between. Here the CDR3 reads CASSQDRQSGSPLHF. CDR3 coding DNA: TGTGCCAGCAGCCAAGATCGACAGAGTGGGTCACCCCTCCACTTT.

The gene calls are TRBV7-9 and TRBJ1-4; no clear D. Germline values: CDR1 SEHNR, CDR2 FQNEAQ (reference sequence). Trimming shortened V by 4 bases and J by 5 bases, and 14 bases separated the two germline ends. The CDR3 is 15 amino acids. The CDR3 is CASSSDRTVNEKLFF. CDR3 DNA: TGTGCCAGCAGCTCAGATAGGACCGTAAATGAAAAACTGTTTTTT.

V gene TRBV5-1 combines with J gene TRBJ1-1; the D is unclear. CDR1 SGHRS and CDR2 YFSETQ come from the germline V gene. The CDR3 has 15 amino acids. The V end lost 0 bases, the J end lost 1 base, and 10 bases lay between the germline ends. The CDR3 region has the DNA TGCGCCAGCAGCTTGGGGCGGCAGACGAACACTGAAGCTTTCTTT. Its translation: CASSLGRQTNTEAFF.

The sample holds one count of this clonotype. V gene TRBV7-8 combines with J gene TRBJ2-3; 10 bases align to TRBD2. The CDR3 has 16 residues. Germline V lookup: CDR1 SGHVS, CDR2 FQNEAQ. J lost 3 bases, V lost 2 bases, and 5 bases had no gene match. The CDR3 loop is CASSLRSGGATDTQYF. The CDR3 bases are TGTGCCAGCAGCTTAAGGAGCGGGGGGGCAACAGATACGCAGTATTTT.

This chain joins TRBV7-8 and TRBJ2-1; 9 bases agree with TRBD2. The CDR3 contains 15 residues. The trim removed 1 base at V and 6 bases at J, leaving 4 bases unmatched. CDR1 is SGHVS, CDR2 FQNEAQ, per germline. The CDR3 region has the DNA TGTGCCAGCAGCTTAGGTCGCGGGAGGGTCAATGAGCAGTTCTTC. The encoded protein is CASSLGRGRVNEQFF.

This clonotype was detected only once. The chain uses TRBV9 and TRBJ2-4; D is perhaps TRBD2 (6 bases). The CDR3 has 17 amino acids. V was pared by 8 bases and J by 0 bases, with 21 bases between. CDR1 and CDR2 from the germline V gene are SGDLS and YYNGEE. The CDR3 spells CARSPSWRALAKNIQYF. CDR3 sequence (DNA): TGTGCCAGGAGCCCCTCGTGGAGGGCTCTAGCCAAAAACATTCAGTACTTC.

This chain joins TRBV5-1 and TRBJ1-6, with TRBD1 matching 8 bases. Germline CDR1 SGHRS, CDR2 YFSETQ. The CDR3 has 15 residues. V gave up 4 bases and J gave up 9 bases; unmatched junction bases: 9. The CDR3 here is CASSKGQANSSPLHF. The CDR3, as DNA: TGCGCCAGCAGCAAGGGACAGGCGAATTCTTCACCCCTCCACTTT.

CDR3 sequence (DNA): TGTGCCAGCGACCCTTCTAGCGGAGTTAGAGAGCAGTTCTTC. It specifies CASDPSSGVREQFF. The J gene is TRBJ2-1, the V gene TRBV12-3 or TRBV12-4; 7 nucleotides agree with TRBD2. V gave up 8 bases and J gave up 10 bases; unmatched junction bases: 14. The CDR3 loop spans 14 amino acids.

This clonotype has only a few counts. This chain joins TRBV6-2 or TRBV6-3 and TRBJ2-7; 8 bases fit TRBD2. V trimming: 5 bases; J trimming: 5 bases; junction bases outside the gene matches: 8. This CDR3 region has 14 residues. CDR1 is MNHEY and CDR2 is SVGEGT in the germline V gene. Here the CDR3 DNA reads TGTGCCAGCAGTCCCTCCGGGACTAGTGACGAGCAGTACTTC. As protein: CASSPSGTSDEQYF.

The chain links TRBV3-1 to TRBJ1-1, with D unresolved. Deletions cut 1 base from V and 6 bases from J, with 9 bases between. Germline V gene data show CDR1 as LGHDT and CDR2 as YNNKEL (reference sequence). This CDR3 spans 13 amino acids. CDR3 sequence: CASSQGLRPEAFF. The CDR3 DNA is TGTGCCAGCAGCCAAGGTCTCAGGCCTGAAGCTTTCTTT.

V and J are TRBV29-1 and TRBJ1-4; 7 bases agree with TRBD1. Germline values: CDR1 SQVTM, CDR2 ANQGSEA. CDR3 length equals 14 residues. The V segment lost 8 bases and the J segment 7 bases; nucleotides outside the gene matches: 13. The CDR3 loop reads CSTTEGARFEKLFF. CDR3 bases: TGCAGCACCACCGAGGGGGCGCGATTTGAAAAACTGTTTTTT.

The V gene is TRBV2, the J gene TRBJ1-4; TRBD1 is a possible D gene (6 bases). This CDR3 comprises 14 residues. With 3 bases removed from V and 8 bases from J, the gap between germline ends came to 13 bases. Looked up from germline, CDR1 is SNHLY and CDR2 is FYNNEI. The CDR3 DNA sequence: TGTGCCAGCAGTGAGCCAGGGGAGTGGGAAAAACTGTTTTTT. Residues: CASSEPGEWEKLFF.

Worth noting for this clonotype: The junction departs from the called germline gene at one end, perhaps through a read error. The chain employs TRBV20-1 and TRBJ1-5, with D perhaps matching TRBD1 (5 bases). The CDR3 has 14 amino acids. The germline gives CDR1 DFQATT, CDR2 SNEGSKA (reference sequence). CDR3 loop: CGARGRNGGQPQHF. As DNA, the CDR3 is TGCGGTGCTAGAGGGAGAAACGGGGGGCAGCCCCAGCATTTT.

The sample holds a few counts of this clonotype. This chain uses TRBV7-3 with TRBJ2-6, with no clear D. The CDR3 is 17 amino acids. Germline-derived CDR1 and CDR2 are SGHTA and FQGTGA. Trimming stripped 5 bases from V and 0 bases from J, with 14 bases between. The CDR3 DNA sequence: TGTGCCAGCAGCGCTAAAACAAGGGTCTCTGGGGCCAACGTCCTGACTTTC. Its protein is CASSAKTRVSGANVLTF.

This sequence joins TRBV6-6 and TRBJ2-2; D might be TRBD1 (6 bases). Germline V lookup: CDR1 MNHNY, CDR2 SVGAGI (reference sequence). This CDR3 comprises 14 residues. V was trimmed by 7 bases and J by 6 bases, leaving 15 bases between them. CDR3: CASILAGDAGELFF. CDR3 DNA sequence: TGTGCCAGCATCCTAGCAGGGGACGCCGGGGAGCTGTTTTTT.

V gene TRBV28 combines with J gene TRBJ2-7; D may be TRBD2 (6 bases). The J call is uncertain, as TRBJ2-5 better fits the DNA end. The length of the CDR3 is 15 residues. CDR1 MDHEN and CDR2 SYDVKM come from the germline V gene. The CDR3, as DNA: TGTGCCAGCAGTTTATTCACTAGCAGGTTGGAGACCCAGTACTTC. Its translation: CASSLFTSRLETQYF.

In its sample, this clonotype was seen once. The chain carries TRBV4-1 and TRBJ1-2, with D unclear. The CDR3 loop spans 14 amino acids. V gave up 0 bases and J gave up 4 bases, with 9 bases separating them. CDR1 is MGHRA, CDR2 YSYEKL, per germline. CDR3 in DNA: TGCGCCAGCAGCCAAGATGTGGAGATCTATGGCTACACCTTC. Its protein is CASSQDVEIYGYTF.

The genes are TRBV7-6 and TRBJ1-2, with 7 bases that match TRBD1. Unmatched junction bases numbered 14, after V lost 1 base and J lost 6 bases. The CDR3 contains 17 residues. The germline V gene encodes CDR1 SGHVS and CDR2 FNYEAQ. As DNA, the CDR3 is TGTGCCAGCAGCTTAGAACCCGAGCTATCAGGGGGTAATGGCTACACCTTC. It specifies CASSLEPELSGGNGYTF.